This passage covers 18 T cell receptor beta chains from one sample sequenced in a study of CD8+ T cells in alopecia areata. Documented time point: mouse skin 6 weeks after grafting, around onset of hair loss. Isolated RNA was reverse transcribed into cDNA used as the sequencing template. Clones were sequenced by immunoSEQ multiplex PCR, and TCRdb holds only the in-frame ones, with some missing. The sample has over 5,500 clones, none seen only once. The source was skin, collected at week 6. These receptors all stem from a C3H/HeJ mouse with alopecia areata. For this mouse line, the MHC haplotype is H2-k.

This clone occurred many times. The genes and germline here are from mouse. The CDR3 end lies 4 residues beyond the end of the read and is filled in from the germline J gene. The chain uses TRBV13-2 and TRBJ2-1; 12 bases agree with TRBD2. Germline V lookup: CDR1 NNHNN, CDR2 SYGAGS (reference sequence). This CDR3 has 15 residues. CDR3 DNA, as far as it was read: TGTGCCAGCGGTGATGCCGGGACTGGGGGGACT. The encoded protein is CASGDAGTGGT. The full CDR3 protein is CASGDAGTGGTEQFF.

This clone was observed a handful of times. The genes are named according to mouse. CDR3 loop: CASSSDRSSYEQYF. The sequenced part of the CDR3 DNA is TGTGCCAGCAGTTCCGACAGGAGCTCCTAT. The rearrangement links TRBV19 to TRBJ2-7; D is possibly TRBD1 (6 bases). The sequenced fragment ends 4 residues before the CDR3 boundary, so the rest is inferred from the germline J gene. V was cut by 4 bases and J by 0 bases, with 11 bases left in between. The CDR3 contains 14 residues. Germline CDR1 reads FNHDT; CDR2 reads SITEND (reference sequence). Full variable domain (remainder filled in from reference TRBV19 and TRBJ2-7): GGIITQTPKFLIGQEGQKLTLKCQQNFNHDTMYWYRQDSGKGLRLIYYSITENDLQKGDLSEGYDASREKKSSFSLTVTSAQKNEMAVFLCASSSDRSSYEQYFGPGTRLTVL.

This clone came up a few times. Genes here carry mouse names. The read ends 4 residues before the CDR3 terminus; that terminus is restored from the germline J gene. This rearrangement joins TRBV13-3 to TRBJ2-7; 11 bases are a match to TRBD2. CDR1 NNHDY and CDR2 SYVADS come from the germline V gene. After removal of 1 base from V and 0 bases from J, the junction contained 6 bases not matched to a gene. This CDR3 spans 17 amino acids. CDR3 bases read: TGTGCCAGCAGTGATCCGGGACTGGGGGTGAGCTCCTAT. The encoded protein is CASSDPGLGVSSY. The CDR3 in full is CASSDPGLGVSSYEQYF.

Comment on this clone: Gene names and germline refer to mouse. The DNA ends 4 residues before the CDR3 does, and the rest of the CDR3 is filled in from the germline J gene. The chain is built from TRBV5 and TRBJ2-2; 8 bases fit TRBD2. After removal of 4 bases from V and 0 bases from J, the junction contained 4 bases not matched to a gene. The CDR3 spans 16 residues. Germline V gene lookup returns CDR1 LGHNA and CDR2 YNLKQL (reference sequence). CDR3 sequence: CASSPSGGPNTGQLYF. The CDR3 bases that were read are TGTGCCAGCAGCCCCTCGGGGGGGCCAAACACCGGG.

This clone was seen many times. Gene and germline names: mouse. The read gets to within 4 residues of the CDR3 end, and the germline J gene fills in the rest. The chain links TRBV19 to TRBJ1-1; maybe TRBD1 (5 bases). The CDR3 has 13 residues. The V gene lost 2 bases and the J gene lost 1 base, with 6 bases spanning the gap. Per the germline V gene, CDR1 is FNHDT and CDR2 is SITEND (reference sequence). The part of the CDR3 DNA that was read is TGTGCCAGCAGTATGGGGGGAAACACA. Protein product: CASSMGGNT. The CDR3 as a whole reads CASSMGGNTEVFF.

This clone has ten or more counts. Gene names are mouse gene names. The CDR3 end falls 4 residues outside the read, so it is completed with the germline J gene. V and J are TRBV29 and TRBJ2-5, with D possibly TRBD1 on 5 matching bases. CDR1 is MSHET and CDR2 is SYDVDS in the germline V gene. With 2 bases removed from V and 1 base from J, the gap between germline ends came to 7 bases. The CDR3 is made up of 14 amino acids. The CDR3 spells CASSLPTDQDTQYF. The CDR3 DNA, read in part, is TGTGCTAGCAGTTTACCGACAGACCAAGAC.

This clone was seen ten or more times. The gene symbols are mouse symbols. The DNA read from the CDR3 is TGTGCTAGCAGTTTCCCGGACAGGGAGAACACA. The encoded protein is CASSFPDRENT. The whole CDR3 protein is CASSFPDRENTEVFF. The chain joins TRBV29 to TRBJ1-1; 8 bases line up with TRBD1. Read coverage stops 4 residues before the CDR3 terminus; the germline J gene supplies the remainder. Losses at the gene ends were 3 bases for V and 0 bases for J; bases not matched to a gene: 3. In germline, CDR1 is MSHET, CDR2 SYDVDS. This CDR3 is built from 15 residues. Full variable domain (rest looked up from reference TRBV29 and TRBJ1-1): DMKVTQMPRYLIKRMGENVLLECGQDMSHETMYWYRQDPGLGLQLIYISYDVDSNSEGDIPKGYRVSRKKREHFSLILDSAKTNQTSVYFCASSFPDRENTEVFFGKGTRLTVV.

With respect to this clone: Genes here carry mouse names. Read coverage stops 4 residues before the CDR3 terminus; the germline J gene supplies the remainder. The rearrangement uses TRBV13-2 and TRBJ1-2; 7 nucleotides agree with TRBD1. The CDR3 length is 14 residues. The J segment lost 1 base and the V segment lost 0 bases, leaving 0 bases of the junction unmatched. Germline CDR1 reads NNHNN; CDR2 reads SYGAGS (reference sequence). The covered CDR3 bases are TGTGCCAGCGGTGATGGGGACAGAAACTCC. Encoded protein: CASGDGDRNS. The full CDR3 reads CASGDGDRNSDYTF.

Details on this clone: All gene names here are mouse names. Incomplete CDR3 DNA: TGTGCCAGCAGTTTGCGACAGGGATCCTAT. This gives the protein CASSLRQGSY. From start to end, the CDR3 is CASSLRQGSYEQYF. The chain carries TRBV14 and TRBJ2-7; 7 bases fit TRBD1. The read ends 4 residues before the CDR3 terminus; that terminus is restored from the germline J gene. This CDR3 contains 14 residues. Germline V gene sequence: CDR1 SGHDT, CDR2 FRDEAV. Unmatched junction bases numbered 3, after V lost 2 bases and J lost 1 base.

This clone was recorded at least ten times. Germline and genes here are mouse. Read sequence stops 4 residues before the CDR3 end, and the germline J gene provides the missing end. The chain uses TRBV13-3 and TRBJ2-1; maybe TRBD2 (5 bases). The length of the CDR3 is 13 residues. CDR1 and CDR2 (germline): NNHDY, SYVADS. V gave up 3 bases and J gave up 5 bases, with 9 bases separating them. CDR3 protein: CASSGLGHAEQFF. The part of the CDR3 DNA that was read is TGTGCCAGCAGTGGCCTGGGCCATGCT.

By sample fraction, this clone is medium-sized (0.01 to 0.1%). Genes here carry mouse names. The observed sequence ends 4 residues before the CDR3 terminus, with the missing tail filled in from the germline J gene. The chain links TRBV1 to TRBJ2-3; TRBD2 matches 7 bases. V lost 2 bases, J lost 1 base, and 0 bases stayed unmatched. In germline, CDR1 is NSQYPW, CDR2 LRSPGD (reference sequence). The CDR3 is made up of 14 amino acids. CDR3 amino acids: CTCSALGGAETLYF. The sequenced CDR3 bases are TGCACCTGCAGTGCACTGGGGGGTGCAGAA. Complete variable domain (other parts from reference TRBV1 and TRBJ2-3): VTLLEQNPRWRLVPRGQAVNLRCILKNSQYPWMSWYQQDLQKQLQWLFTLRSPGDKEVKSLPGADYLATRVTDTELRLQVANMSQGRTLYCTCSALGGAETLYFGSGTRLTVL.

This clone was seen repeatedly, ten times or more. Gene names are mouse gene names. Read coverage stops 4 residues before the CDR3 terminus; the germline J gene supplies the remainder. The rearrangement uses TRBV13-1 and TRBJ1-2; possible D gene TRBD1, 6 bases. The germline V and J ends were trimmed by 0 bases and 0 bases, with 9 bases remaining between them. The germline CDR1 and CDR2 sequences are NSHNY and SYGAGN. The CDR3 sequence is 15 residues long. The sequenced CDR3 bases are TGTGCCAGCAGTGATGCAGAGGGGGCAAACTCC. It specifies CASSDAEGANS. The complete CDR3 protein is CASSDAEGANSDYTF.

As concerns this clone: The genes are named according to mouse. The sequence runs out 4 residues before the end of the CDR3; the remainder is reconstructed from the germline J gene. This chain links TRBV5 with TRBJ2-7; 7 positions agree with TRBD1. Germline V gives CDR1 LGHNA, CDR2 YNLKQL (reference sequence). The CDR3 spans 13 residues. Trimming removed 4 bases from V and 1 base from J; junction bases left unmatched: 1. The covered CDR3 bases are TGTGCCAGCAGCCCACAGGGGTCCTAT. Its protein is CASSPQGSY. The whole CDR3 reads CASSPQGSYEQYF.

This clone is categorized as large. Gene and germline names: mouse. The sequenced fragment ends 4 residues before the CDR3 boundary, so the rest is inferred from the germline J gene. Distinct nucleotide sequences in the sample also encode this CDR3. The chain links TRBV19 to TRBJ2-5; 10 bases are a match to TRBD2. The CDR3 spans 14 residues. V dropped 4 bases and J dropped 3; count of bases not matched to a gene: 2. Germline assignment: CDR1 FNHDT and CDR2 SITEND (reference sequence). The sequenced part of the CDR3 DNA is TGTGCCAGCAGTCCGACTGGGGGGCAAGAC. The encoded protein is CASSPTGGQD. The entire CDR3 is CASSPTGGQDTQYF.

There are a few counts of this clone. Genes and germline are mouse. The CDR3 goes on 4 residues after the read ends, and that part is filled in from the germline J gene. The chain has TRBV1 and TRBJ1-2, with 7 positions matching TRBD1. The CDR3 is 11 residues long. Germline V lookup: CDR1 NSQYPW, CDR2 LRSPGD (reference sequence). Incomplete CDR3 DNA: TGCACCTGCAGTGACAGGGGC. Translated, it gives CTCSDRG. The complete CDR3 sequence is CTCSDRGDYTF.

This clone turned up a few times. Gene names follow the mouse nomenclature. The read terminates 4 residues ahead of where the CDR3 ends, so the germline J gene completes it. V gene TRBV13-3 combines with J gene TRBJ2-7, with D tentatively TRBD2 (6 bases). Looked up from germline, CDR1 is NNHDY and CDR2 is SYVADS. The CDR3 is 14 amino acids. Trimming took off 2 bases at V and 3 bases at J, with 12 bases between the two ends. The part of the CDR3 DNA that was read is TGTGCCAGCAGTGACCTCTGGGGCCACTAT. Translating gives CASSDLWGHY. The full CDR3 is CASSDLWGHYEQYF.

This clone was observed many times. Gene and germline names: mouse. Read sequence stops 4 residues before the CDR3 end, and the germline J gene provides the missing end. The rearrangement links TRBV19 to TRBJ2-1; D remains unclear. CDR3 size: 14 residues. Trimming pared 5 bases from V and 5 bases from J, leaving 14 bases between. Germline-derived CDR1 and CDR2 are FNHDT and SITEND (reference sequence). The chain's CDR3 is CASSHGRRDAEQFF. The covered CDR3 bases are TGTGCCAGCAGCCATGGCAGGAGAGATGCT.

This clone was seen a handful of times. Mouse gene names apply. The observed sequence ends 4 residues before the CDR3 terminus, with the missing tail filled in from the germline J gene. The chain joins TRBV5 to TRBJ2-1, with 10 bases fitting TRBD1. Per the germline V gene, CDR1 is LGHNA and CDR2 is YNLKQL (reference sequence). There are 15 residues in the CDR3. Germline trimming cut 3 bases from V and 5 bases from J; bases unmatched to any gene: 4. CDR3 sequence reads: CASSHPGQGNAEQFF. The sequenced part of the CDR3 DNA is TGTGCCAGCAGCCATCCGGGACAGGGGAATGCT.